This T cell receptor (beta chain) was found in a study of spatial heterogeneity in lung cancer (dated by TCRdb to about 2019). The study in broad terms: More beta-chain than alpha-chain transcripts were consistently detected, likely reflecting higher beta-chain transcript abundance. In the raw uncorrected reads, each unique combination of TCR and UMI appeared more than ten times on average. Both alpha and beta chains were TCR-sequenced in samples taken at surgery, namely 220 tumor regions, 62 to 70 matched nontumor lung samples and roughly 56 PBMC samples. The study quantitatively compared TCR alpha and beta repertoires across multiple tumor regions, matched nontumor lung and blood in non-small cell lung cancer. The study linked features of the TCR repertoire to counts of nonsynonymous mutations, which were determined by whole-exome sequencing of tumor tissue.

The library relied on 5' RACE. Instrument on record: NextSeq 500. In the TCR library protocol, a unique molecular identifier was attached to each TCR cDNA molecule so that PCR and sequencing errors could be corrected. The source study handled its data this way. TCR identification, UMI-based error correction and CDR3 extraction were performed with Decombinator tools. TCRs above a frequency of 2 per 1,000, corresponding to the top 1% of the tumor frequency distribution, were defined as expanded. Rényi diversity was computed with the R vegan package after subsampling each repertoire 100 times to 5,000 TCRs. CDR3 similarity networks were built from amino acid triplet string-kernel similarity, with CDR3s being connected when pairwise similarity was above 0.82. The raw public data were reprocessed by TCRdb itself: fastp quality trimming at Q25, MiXCR clonotype calling, in-frame beta chains only. Rows merge per CDR3 protein into single entries with the most common DNA and genes. TCRdb, not the authors, supplied the V and J calls. The sample profile shows roughly 79,000 distinct CDR3 sequences; roughly 12% of them were found once. The ten biggest clones cover around 4.3% of the sample.

To note about this clonotype: Its specific antigen is unknown. Per-base qualities were not stored, and no clone one base away is much larger.

The sample's time point, from its label and the paper: sample taken at primary tumor resection. TCR sequencing used whole RNA extracted from tumor and nontumor lung tissue, or from cryopreserved PBMC samples, without cell sorting. Donors were approximately 72 patients with early-stage, untreated non-small cell lung cancer from the lung TRACERx cohort. Patients were selected for TCR sequencing only if sufficient RNA was available from at least two tumor regions. On the study overall, not on this receptor specifically: Additional single-cell paired TCR alpha and beta sequencing was considered necessary to confirm, at a functional level, the hypothesis that regional TCRs recognize regional mutations. Ubiquitous expanded tumor TCRs were detected in blood more often at tumor resection than at routine follow-up.

The cysteine opens and the phenylalanine closes a CDR3 of 16 amino acids. Only the CDR3 DNA stays, 48 bases, in frame from base 1. The V end loses 2 bases and the J end loses 0 bases, and a stretch of 12 bases separates them. Looking up the germline V gene yields CDR1 SGHRS and CDR2 YFSETQ. Sample: PBMCs, taken at surgery. The rearranged chain carries TRBV5-1 and TRBJ2-1; perhaps TRBD1 is the D gene, with 6 bases matching. The receptor's source is a male donor with early-stage non-small cell lung cancer. At the DNA level, the sequence is TGCGCCAGCAGCTTCCTTCAGGGGAGCTCCTACAATGAGCAGTTCTTC. Its amino acids are CASSFLQGSSYNEQFF. When the CDR3 is completed using the reference TRBV5-1 and TRBJ2-1 genes on either side, the full variable domain is KAGVTQTPRYLIKTRGQQVTLSCSPISGHRSVSWYQQTPGQGLQFLFEYFSETQRNKGNFPGRFSGRQFSNSRSEMNVSTLELGDSALYLCASSFLQGSSYNEQFFGPGTRLTVL.